This T cell receptor beta chain stems from a study of T cells in Graves' hyperthyroidism and ophthalmopathy. Study-level background: The authors collected peripheral blood at initial diagnosis, before any treatment.

Amplification targeted TCR beta CDR3 regions from RNA transcripts. The HTBI primer set served for first-round RT-PCR of the TCR CDR3. TCRdb redid the calling of the multiplex PCR reads with MiXCR, one entry per CDR3 protein. The sample has 500,000 or so distinct CDR3 sequences; about 15% are singletons. Study results and caveats: Ophthalmopathy was separated from stable hyperthyroidism by a 13 V-J model.

Clinical symptoms, serum thyroxine and TRAb, thyroid ultrasound and orbital computed tomography together formed the diagnostic basis. The V gene's germline CDR1 is MDHEN and CDR2 SYDVKM. The V end was cut by 5 bases, the J end by 6 bases, with 17 bases between. The length of the CDR3 is 15 residues. A note on this clonotype: Its antigen remains unidentified.

This receptor was taken from a woman under 30 with Graves' ophthalmopathy. Sequencing was done on a sample of blood. The chain employs TRBV28 and TRBJ1-5; tentatively, D is TRBD1 (6 bases). CDR3 nucleotides: TGTGCCAGCAGTACGAGACAGGATCGAGGTCAGCCCCAGCATTTT. The encoded protein is CASSTRQDRGQPQHF.